Following are 28 T cell receptor beta chains from one sample sequenced in a study of early T cells in non-severe SARS-CoV-2 infection. MiXCR, run by TCRdb on the 5' RACE reads, gives a single entry per CDR3 protein. There are approximately 98,000 distinct CDR3 sequences in the sample; 9% to 13% occur only once, and around 2.9% lies in the top ten. Material for sequencing was whole blood. These receptor sequences come from an adult who was a healthcare worker with PCR-confirmed SARS-CoV-2 infection or an uninfected control (not recorded which).

This clonotype was seen only a few times. J is TRBJ2-5 and V is TRBV7-9; D is possibly TRBD2 (6 bases). From germline, CDR1 is SEHNR and CDR2 FQNEAQ (reference sequence). This CDR3 comprises 17 residues. Trimming stripped 5 bases from V and 2 bases from J, with 21 bases between. CDR3 region: CASSTGPSVRGQETQYF. CDR3 coding DNA: TGTGCCAGCAGCACCGGGCCTAGCGTCCGGGGTCAAGAGACCCAGTACTTC.

At least ten counts were recorded for this clonotype. This sequence joins TRBV29-1 and TRBJ1-2; D not certain. The CDR3 sequence is 14 residues long. Germline V CDR1 and CDR2: SQVTM, ANQGSEA. Trimming cost V 6 bases and J 0 bases, with 14 bases left between them. Written as DNA, the CDR3 is TGCAGCGTCCGCCCCCGCCAGGCTAACTATGGCTACACCTTC. Amino acid sequence: CSVRPRQANYGYTF.

A few counts support this clonotype. The chain has TRBV24-1 and TRBJ2-5, with 11 bases that match TRBD1. V lost 3 bases to trimming and J lost 1 base; unmatched junction nucleotides: 3. Germline CDR1 is KGHDR and CDR2 is SFDVKD. This CDR3 has 16 amino acids. CDR3 in amino acids: CATSDPGTGGQETQYF. In nucleotides, the CDR3 is TGTGCCACCAGTGATCCCGGGACAGGGGGCCAAGAGACCCAGTACTTC.

This clonotype was observed many times. V gene TRBV10-2 combines with J gene TRBJ2-5; 7 bases align to TRBD1. V trimming: 5 bases; J trimming: 0 bases; junction bases outside the gene matches: 6. The CDR3 extends over 15 amino acids. Germline V gene sequence: CDR1 WSHSY, CDR2 SAAADI. CDR3 DNA sequence: TGCGCCAGCAGTAAGGGCGACAGGGACCAAGAGACCCAGTACTTC. Amino acids: CASSKGDRDQETQYF.

This clonotype was observed many times. The chain is built from TRBV19 and TRBJ2-7, with unresolved D. Germline CDR1 is LNHDA and CDR2 is SQIVND (reference sequence). V lost 3 bases and J lost 3, with 9 bases in between. This CDR3 has 13 residues. The CDR3 loop is CASSMTLYYEQYF. The DNA of the CDR3 is TGTGCCAGTAGTATGACCCTTTACTACGAGCAGTACTTC.

This clonotype was seen a few times. The J gene is TRBJ2-7, the V gene TRBV4-1; D not certain. Trimming shortened V by 1 base and J by 12 bases, and 16 bases separated the two germline ends. The CDR3 runs 13 residues. CDR1 MGHRA and CDR2 YSYEKL come from the germline V gene. The CDR3 DNA reads as TGCGCCAGCAGCCAAGCCCGGGCAAGTCGTCTGTACTTC. Translating gives CASSQARASRLYF.

This clonotype was picked up many times. The V gene is TRBV4-1, the J gene TRBJ1-1, with D hard to call. The CDR3 runs 14 residues. Trimming left V 0 bases short and J 3 bases short, with 8 bases between. Germline loops: CDR1 MGHRA, CDR2 YSYEKL. Written as DNA, the CDR3 is TGCGCCAGCAGCCAAGAGTTTCAGTACACTGAAGCTTTCTTT. It translates to CASSQEFQYTEAFF.

The chain is built from TRBV21-1 and TRBJ2-7; TRBD1 is taken as the D call from the table, unchecked against the DNA. TRBV21-1 is designated a pseudogene. The CDR3 length is 18 residues. CDR3 protein: CASSKQGTGKGLNYEQYF. The DNA for the CDR3 is TGTGCCAGCAGCAAACAAGGGACAGGTAAAGGTTTGAATTACGAGCAGTACTTC.

In its sample, this clonotype was seen a few times. The chain links TRBV6-2 or TRBV6-3 to TRBJ2-3; tentatively, D is TRBD1 (5 bases). V was shortened by 2 bases and J by 2 bases, with 8 bases between the two germline ends. This CDR3 spans 14 amino acids. CDR1 and CDR2 (germline): MNHEY, SVGEGT. CDR3 nucleotide sequence: TGTGCCAGCAGTTACGTGGGGCCCACAGATACGCAGTATTTT. It is translated as CASSYVGPTDTQYF.

At least ten counts were recorded for this clonotype. The chain links TRBV7-9 to TRBJ2-7; 7 bases fit TRBD1. The germline V gene has CDR1 SEHNR and CDR2 FQNEAQ (reference sequence). This CDR3 contains 15 residues. Germline trimming cut 3 bases from V and 4 bases from J; bases unmatched to any gene: 9. The CDR3 region is CASSLPTGYSYEQYF. CDR3 bases: TGTGCCAGCAGCTTGCCGACAGGGTATAGTTACGAGCAGTACTTC.

This clonotype was seen ten or more times. This CDR3 is CASSPDRGLGPSYNEQFF. The CDR3 nucleotides read TGTGCCAGCAGTCCCGACAGGGGGCTTGGGCCCTCCTACAATGAGCAGTTCTTC. The chain employs TRBV27 and TRBJ2-1; 10 positions match TRBD1. The CDR3 contains 18 residues. Germline V gene sequence: CDR1 MNHEY, CDR2 SMNVEV (reference sequence). Trimming took 5 bases from V and 0 from J; bases not matched to a gene: 10.

This clonotype was seen repeatedly, ten times or more. The rearrangement joins TRBV19 to TRBJ1-3; weak D call: TRBD1 (5 bases). The germline V gene has CDR1 LNHDA and CDR2 SQIVND (reference sequence). This CDR3 comprises 15 residues. V dropped 5 bases and J dropped 0 bases, with 11 bases sitting between them. The CDR3 spells CASSLDRHSGNTIYF. In DNA, the CDR3 is TGTGCCAGTAGTCTCGACAGACACTCTGGAAACACCATATATTTT.

This clonotype was recorded a few times. The V gene is TRBV4-2, the J gene TRBJ2-1; TRBD1 is a possible D gene (5 bases). Per germline, CDR1 LGHNA and CDR2 YNFKEQ. The V end was cut by 4 bases, the J end by 2 bases, with 15 bases between. The CDR3 length is 16 residues. As DNA, the CDR3 is TGTGCCAGCAGCCTTGTTTGGGAAGGGGCCTACAATGAGCAGTTCTTC. Residues: CASSLVWEGAYNEQFF.

The genes are TRBV19 and TRBJ1-6; D not resolved. The length of the CDR3 is 14 residues. Trimming shortened V by 3 bases and J by 5 bases, and 8 bases separated the two germline ends. Looked up from germline, CDR1 is LNHDA and CDR2 is SQIVND (reference sequence). DNA of the CDR3: TGTGCCAGTAGTATCCGTCAGGATAATTCACCCCTCCACTTT. Its protein is CASSIRQDNSPLHF.

This rearrangement joins TRBV7-8 to TRBJ1-5; no reliable D call. Between the trimmed V and J ends, which lost 1 base and 3 bases, there was a span of 16 bases. Germline CDR1 is SGHVS and CDR2 is FQNEAQ. The CDR3 is 17 amino acids. The CDR3 region has the DNA TGTGCCAGCAGCTTAGTTCGGGCACTGCTCCCCAATCAGCCCCAGCATTTT. Residues: CASSLVRALLPNQPQHF.

V and J are TRBV12-3 or TRBV12-4 and TRBJ2-1; possibly TRBD2 for D (5 bases). V gave up 5 bases and J gave up 7 bases, with 9 bases separating them. This CDR3 is 12 amino acids long. The CDR3 sequence: CASSGLTNEQFF. The CDR3 DNA reads TGTGCCAGCAGTGGACTGACGAATGAGCAGTTCTTC.

There are a few counts of this clonotype. CDR3 coding DNA: TGCAGCGTTCCAGCGGGAGACGAGCAGTACTTC. Translation gives CSVPAGDEQYF. The chain has TRBV29-1 and TRBJ2-7; 8 bases agree with TRBD2. Germline V CDR1 and CDR2: SQVTM, ANQGSEA. Unmatched junction bases numbered 2, after V lost 5 bases and J lost 5 bases. The CDR3 loop spans 11 amino acids.

The chain joins TRBV18 to TRBJ1-1, with D hard to call. V lost 2 bases and J lost 0, with 16 bases in between. This CDR3 spans 17 amino acids. Germline lookup yields CDR1 KGHSH and CDR2 LQKENI. The CDR3 is CASSPKYTDLMNTEAFF. In DNA form, the CDR3 reads TGTGCCAGCTCACCAAAATATACGGACCTAATGAACACTGAAGCTTTCTTT.

J is TRBJ2-5 and V is TRBV3-1; 10 bases match TRBD2. Unmatched junction bases numbered 16, after V lost 0 bases and J lost 6 bases. The CDR3 loop spans 19 amino acids. Per the germline V gene, CDR1 is LGHDT and CDR2 is YNNKEL (reference sequence). The CDR3 here is CASSQEDSGGLTARKTQYF. CDR3 DNA: TGTGCCAGCAGCCAAGAGGATAGCGGGGGGTTGACGGCAAGGAAGACCCAGTACTTC.

The chain combines TRBV7-9 with TRBJ1-1; TRBD1 is a possible D gene (5 bases). V was shortened by 5 bases and J by 7 bases, with 11 bases between the two germline ends. Germline V lookup: CDR1 SEHNR, CDR2 FQNEAQ (reference sequence). The CDR3 runs 12 residues. CDR3 DNA sequence: TGTGCCAGCAGCCCCCCCACAGGTGAAGCTTTCTTT. Translation gives CASSPPTGEAFF. The full variable domain, its missing parts supplied by reference TRBV7-9 and TRBJ1-1, is DTGVSQNPRHKITKRGQNVTFRCDPISEHNRLYWYRQTLGQGPEFLTYFQNEAQLEKSRLLSDRFSAERPKGSFSTLEIQRTEQGDSAMYLCASSPPTGEAFFGQGTRLTVV.

This clonotype was counted a few times. This chain uses TRBV7-9 with TRBJ2-3; 7 nucleotides match TRBD2. Germline loops: CDR1 SEHNR, CDR2 FQNEAQ (reference sequence). CDR3 length equals 15 residues. Trimming at V came to 4 bases and at J to 4 bases, leaving 8 bases not matched to a gene. The CDR3 bases are TGTGCCAGCAGCTGGGACCGGGGAGGGGCAGATACGCAGTATTTT. It translates to CASSWDRGGADTQYF. Combining the CDR3 with reference TRBV7-9 and TRBJ2-3 gives the whole variable domain DTGVSQNPRHKITKRGQNVTFRCDPISEHNRLYWYRQTLGQGPEFLTYFQNEAQLEKSRLLSDRFSAERPKGSFSTLEIQRTEQGDSAMYLCASSWDRGGADTQYFGPGTRLTVL.

This clonotype occurred once. Germline and junction disagree at one end, which may indicate a read error. The chain is built from TRBV7-8 and TRBJ2-1, with 14 bases lining up with TRBD2. Germline CDR1 and CDR2: SGHVS and FQNEAQ. The CDR3 runs 20 residues. The CDR3 nucleotides are TGTGCCAGCAGCTCCCCCAGGACTAGCGGGGGGTCAAGCTCCTACCATGAGCAGTTCTTC. Encoded protein: CASSSPRTSGGSSSYHEQFF.

The V gene is TRBV6-5, the J gene TRBJ2-7, with a weak D call TRBD1 (6 bases). Germline assignment: CDR1 MNHEY and CDR2 SVGAGI. Between the trimmed V and J ends, which lost 4 bases and 7 bases, there was a span of 14 bases. This CDR3 is built from 13 residues. CDR3 DNA: TGTGCCAGCAGTTCCACAGGTCAGGGGGAGCAGTACTTC. This codes for CASSSTGQGEQYF.

The table lists this clonotype with many counts. The chain combines TRBV7-6 with TRBJ2-1, with a weak D call TRBD2 (6 bases). Germline assignment: CDR1 SGHVS and CDR2 FNYEAQ. V shed 5 bases and J shed 15 bases, with 23 bases lying between them. The CDR3 has 14 residues. The CDR3 is CASSPLGPSSDPFF. CDR3 coding DNA: TGTGCCAGCAGCCCCCTAGGTCCTTCTAGCGACCCGTTCTTC.

The chain recombines TRBV6-6 with TRBJ2-1; possibly TRBD2 for D (6 bases). Trimming stripped 9 bases from V and 10 bases from J, with 13 bases between. The CDR3 sequence is 11 residues long. Germline lookup yields CDR1 MNHNY and CDR2 SVGAGI (reference sequence). As DNA, the CDR3 is TGTGCCAGTGGGGGGAACGTGGAGCAGTTCTTC. The encoded protein is CASGGNVEQFF.

This clonotype was picked up many times. J is TRBJ2-4 and V is TRBV12-3 or TRBV12-4; D possibly uses TRBD1 or TRBD2 (5 bases each). Trimming shortened V by 5 bases and J by 13 bases, and 12 bases separated the two germline ends. The CDR3 is 11 amino acids. CDR3 nucleotides: TGTGCCAGCAGTCAGTCGGGACCCCAGTACTTC. Translated, it gives CASSQSGPQYF.

This clonotype was seen only a few times. The rearrangement joins TRBV24-1 to TRBJ2-2, with 7 bases fitting TRBD1. The CDR3 sequence is 16 residues long. Trimming at V came to 3 bases and at J to 4 bases, leaving 7 bases not matched to a gene. CDR1 is KGHDR and CDR2 is SFDVKD in the germline V gene. CDR3 amino acids: CATSDTRQGATGELFF. The CDR3 DNA is TGTGCCACCAGTGATACCCGACAGGGAGCCACCGGGGAGCTGTTTTTT.

The chain has TRBV15 and TRBJ2-5; D not certain. Deletions cut 4 bases from V and 1 base from J, with 7 bases between. The CDR3 has 13 residues. Germline V gene data show CDR1 as LNHNV and CDR2 as YYDKDF (reference sequence). The chain's CDR3 is CATSTPSQETQYF. In DNA, the CDR3 is TGTGCCACCAGCACCCCCTCCCAAGAGACCCAGTACTTC.